This T cell receptor beta chain is from a study of blood T cells in healthy people across ages. Germline CDR1 and CDR2: SQVTM and ANQGSEA. Losses at the gene ends were 5 bases for V and 7 bases for J; bases not matched to a gene: 10. The CDR3 loop spans 13 amino acids. Next came a second PCR, run for about 7 to 12 cycles, which used a sample-barcoded 5' primer along with a J-beta primer mix. MiXCR was run by TCRdb on the 5' RACE reads, yielding one entry per CDR3 protein. Here the sample spans 600,000 or so distinct CDR3 sequences, 45% to 55% being singletons. The gene calls are TRBV29-1 and TRBJ1-2; 7 positions match TRBD1. Input material: blood. The receptor's source is an older man in good health. The CDR3 nucleotides are TGCAGCGTTCCCGACAGGGTAGGAGGTGGCTACACCTTC. This sequence encodes CSVPDRVGGGYTF. Supplemented by reference TRBV29-1 and TRBJ1-2, the full variable domain reads SAVISQKPSRDICQRGTSLTIQCQVDSQVTMMFWYRQQPGQSLTLIATANQGSEATYESGFVIDKFPISRPNLTFSTLTVSNMSPEDSSIYLCSVPDRVGGGYTFGSGTRLTVV.